A single sample gave rise to the 12 T cell receptor beta chains below, sequenced in a study of CD8+CD57+ T cells in acquired aplastic anemia. Genomic DNA constituted the template upon which TCR beta VDJ and CDR3 profiling was performed. MiXCR was run by TCRdb on the reads, yielding one entry per CDR3 protein. Here the sample spans about 160,000 distinct CDR3 sequences, 35% to 55% being singletons. Sample: sorted CD4+, CD8+, or CD8+CD57+ T cells (not recorded which) from PBMCs. The receptors originated from a human donor in good health.

The chain carries TRBV13 and TRBJ2-7; D is unresolved. Germline lookup yields CDR1 PRHDT and CDR2 FYEKMQ (reference sequence). V was cut by 6 bases and J by 6 bases, with 21 bases left in between. This CDR3 contains 15 residues. The DNA for the CDR3 is TGTGCCAGCAGTCGCGCTGGTAAATCACAAGGCGAGCAGTACTTC. This translates into CASSRAGKSQGEQYF. Full variable domain (remainder filled in from reference TRBV13 and TRBJ2-7): AAGVIQSPRHLIKEKRETATLKCYPIPRHDTVYWYQQGPGQDPQFLISFYEKMQSDKGSIPDRFSAQQFSDYHSELNMSSLELGDSALYFCASSRAGKSQGEQYFGPGTRLTVT.

This clonotype was observed at least ten times. The CDR3 loop is CSVEVGAGVGWDTQYF. CDR3 in DNA: TGCAGCGTTGAAGTAGGGGCAGGGGTTGGGTGGGATACGCAGTATTTT. V and J are TRBV29-1 and TRBJ2-3, with D perhaps matching TRBD1 (6 bases). Germline values: CDR1 SQVTM, CDR2 ANQGSEA. This CDR3 is 16 amino acids long. V was clipped by 1 base and J by 6 bases, with 20 bases between them.

The chain is built from TRBV12-3 or TRBV12-4 and TRBJ1-2; D perhaps matches TRBD1 (6 bases). This CDR3 is built from 13 residues. The V end lost 3 bases, the J end lost 6 bases, and 11 bases lay between the germline ends. The CDR3 loop reads CASSFSGENGYTF. For the CDR3, the DNA is TGTGCCAGCAGTTTTTCAGGGGAGAATGGCTACACCTTC.

This clonotype was counted only a few times. The chain couples TRBV28 to TRBJ2-5, with TRBD2 as a possible D gene (5 bases). The V gene lost 6 bases and the J gene lost 9 bases, with 14 bases spanning the gap. CDR1 and CDR2 (germline): MDHEN, SYDVKM. CDR3 length equals 12 residues. This chain's CDR3 is CASSRSTRSQYF. The CDR3, as DNA: TGTGCCAGCAGCCGCTCCACTAGGTCCCAGTACTTC.

This clonotype appeared many times. The V and J genes are TRBV5-1 and TRBJ2-3; D may be TRBD2 (5 bases). V lost 3 bases, J lost 6 bases, and 11 bases lay in between. The CDR3 runs 13 residues. Germline-derived CDR1 and CDR2 are SGHRS and YFSETQ. The CDR3 is CASSSGGSDTQYF. In DNA, the CDR3 is TGCGCCAGCAGCTCCGGAGGTTCGGATACGCAGTATTTT.

The J gene is TRBJ1-1, the V gene TRBV25-1, with a tentative D call TRBD1 (6 bases). V lost 8 bases to trimming and J lost 5 bases, with 18 bases between them. Germline V CDR1 and CDR2: MGHDK, SYGVNS. The CDR3 loop spans 14 amino acids. In nucleotides, the CDR3 is TGTGCCAGCCGCCTACCGGGACAATTGACTGAAGCTTTCTTT. Residues: CASRLPGQLTEAFF.

V is TRBV11-2 and J is TRBJ2-7; a possible D gene is TRBD2 (6 bases). CDR1 and CDR2 from the germline V gene are SGHAT and FQNNGV. Trimming took 0 bases from V and 6 from J, leaving 9 bases between them. This CDR3 is built from 13 residues. CDR3 residues: CASSLETRVEQYF. CDR3 coding DNA: TGTGCCAGCAGCTTAGAGACTAGGGTCGAGCAGTACTTC.

As regards this clonotype: A much more abundant neighbour one base away suggests this may be a read error. The chain carries TRBV6-5 and TRBJ1-1; D remains ambiguous. V gave up 4 bases and J gave up 3 bases, with 15 bases separating them. The CDR3 has 15 amino acids. Germline V CDR1 and CDR2: MNHEY, SVGAGI. The CDR3 sequence is CASSFRSSAYTEAFF. CDR3 sequence (DNA): TGTGCCAGCAGTTTCCGTTCGAGTGCATACACTGAAGCTTTCTTT.

As regards this clonotype: A much larger clone lies a single base off, so this may be a read error. The chain employs TRBV12-3 or TRBV12-4 and TRBJ2-5, with D possibly TRBD2 on 5 matching bases. V was shortened by 3 bases and J by 9 bases, with 14 bases between the two germline ends. CDR3 size: 13 residues. CDR3 amino acids: CASSFLVSEAQYF. In DNA form, the CDR3 reads TGTGCCAGCAGTTTTCTAGTGTCGGAGGCCCAGTACTTC.

The chain employs TRBV19 and TRBJ2-7; possible D gene TRBD1, 6 bases. Trimming stripped 5 bases from V and 5 bases from J, with 13 bases between. The CDR3 length is 13 residues. Germline V gives CDR1 LNHDA, CDR2 SQIVND (reference sequence). The CDR3 coding sequence is TGTGCCAGTAGTCCCCCCGGGACAAACGAGCAGTACTTC. Its translation is CASSPPGTNEQYF.

Concerning this clonotype: With a much larger clone just one base away, this may be a read error. The chain is built from TRBV7-3 and TRBJ2-7; maybe TRBD1 (5 bases). Per germline, CDR1 SGHTA and CDR2 FQGTGA. The CDR3 loop spans 16 amino acids. V dropped 5 bases and J dropped 1 base, with 18 bases sitting between them. CDR3 DNA sequence: TGTGCCAGCAGCACACCCCGACAGCCACTTTCCTACGAGCAGTACTTC. Protein: CASSTPRQPLSYEQYF.

The table lists this clonotype with many counts. The chain has TRBV5-5 and TRBJ1-6; D gene ambiguous. The germline V gene encodes CDR1 SGHKS and CDR2 YYEKEE (reference sequence). CDR3 length: 15 amino acids. V dropped 1 base and J dropped 3 bases, with 8 bases sitting between them. In nucleotides, the CDR3 is TGTGCCAGCAGCTTGTCAAACCGCTATAATTCACCCCTCCACTTT. Translation: CASSLSNRYNSPLHF.